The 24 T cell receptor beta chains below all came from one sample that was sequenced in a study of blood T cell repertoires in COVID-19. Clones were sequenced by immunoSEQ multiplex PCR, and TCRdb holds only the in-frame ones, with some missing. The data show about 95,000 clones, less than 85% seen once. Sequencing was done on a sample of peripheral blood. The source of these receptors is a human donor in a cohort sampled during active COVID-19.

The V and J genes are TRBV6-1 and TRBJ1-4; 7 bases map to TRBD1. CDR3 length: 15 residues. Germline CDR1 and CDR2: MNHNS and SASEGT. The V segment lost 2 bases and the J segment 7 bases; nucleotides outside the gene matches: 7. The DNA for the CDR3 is TGTGCCAGCAGTGAAACAGGGGCAGGGACTGAAAAACTGTTTTTT. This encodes CASSETGAGTEKLFF.

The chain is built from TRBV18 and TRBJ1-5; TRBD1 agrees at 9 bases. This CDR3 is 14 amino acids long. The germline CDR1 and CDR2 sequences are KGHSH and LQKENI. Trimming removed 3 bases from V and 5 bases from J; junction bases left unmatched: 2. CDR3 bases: TGTGCCAGCTCACCCCGGACAGGGGATCAGCCCCAGCATTTT. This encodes CASSPRTGDQPQHF.

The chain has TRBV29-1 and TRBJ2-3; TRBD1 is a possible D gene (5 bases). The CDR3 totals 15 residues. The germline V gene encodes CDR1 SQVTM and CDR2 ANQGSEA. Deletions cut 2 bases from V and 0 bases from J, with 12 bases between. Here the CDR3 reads CSVEWTPPSTDTQYF. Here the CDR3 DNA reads TGCAGCGTTGAATGGACACCCCCTAGCACAGATACGCAGTATTTT.

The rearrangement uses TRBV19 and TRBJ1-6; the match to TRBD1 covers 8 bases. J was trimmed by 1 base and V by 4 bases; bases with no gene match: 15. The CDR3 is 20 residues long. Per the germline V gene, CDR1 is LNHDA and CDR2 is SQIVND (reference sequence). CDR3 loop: CASSTNRDRFDSSYNSPLHF. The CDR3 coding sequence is TGTGCCAGTAGTACCAACCGGGACAGGTTCGACAGTTCCTATAATTCACCCCTCCACTTT.

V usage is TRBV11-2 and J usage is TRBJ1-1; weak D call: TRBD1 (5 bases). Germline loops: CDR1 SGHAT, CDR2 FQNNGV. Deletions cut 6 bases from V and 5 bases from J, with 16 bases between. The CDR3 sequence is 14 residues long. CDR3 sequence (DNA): TGTGCCAGCAGACTACCCGGGGGGGGAACTGAAGCTTTCTTT. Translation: CASRLPGGGTEAFF.

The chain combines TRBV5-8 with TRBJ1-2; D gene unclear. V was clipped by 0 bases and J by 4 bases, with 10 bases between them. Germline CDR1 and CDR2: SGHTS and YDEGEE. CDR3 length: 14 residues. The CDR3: CASSLGRGGYGYTF. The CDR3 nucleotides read TGTGCCAGCAGCTTGGGAAGAGGTGGCTATGGCTACACCTTC.

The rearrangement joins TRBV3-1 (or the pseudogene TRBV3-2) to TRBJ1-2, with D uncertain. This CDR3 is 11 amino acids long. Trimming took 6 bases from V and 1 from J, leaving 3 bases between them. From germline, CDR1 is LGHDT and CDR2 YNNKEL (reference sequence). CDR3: CASSLNYGYTF. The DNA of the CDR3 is TGTGCCAGCAGTCTTAACTATGGCTACACCTTC.

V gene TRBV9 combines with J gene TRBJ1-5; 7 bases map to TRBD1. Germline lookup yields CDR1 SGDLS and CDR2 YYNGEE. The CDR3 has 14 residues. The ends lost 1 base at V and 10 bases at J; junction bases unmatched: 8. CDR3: CASSVFDRDTPQHF. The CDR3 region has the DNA TGTGCCAGCAGCGTATTCGACAGGGACACTCCCCAGCATTTT.

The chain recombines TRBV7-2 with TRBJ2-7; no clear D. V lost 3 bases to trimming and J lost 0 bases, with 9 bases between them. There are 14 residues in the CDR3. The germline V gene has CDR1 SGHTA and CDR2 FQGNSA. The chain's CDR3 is CASSFRFSSYEQYF. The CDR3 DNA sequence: TGTGCCAGCAGCTTCAGGTTTAGCTCCTACGAGCAGTACTTC.

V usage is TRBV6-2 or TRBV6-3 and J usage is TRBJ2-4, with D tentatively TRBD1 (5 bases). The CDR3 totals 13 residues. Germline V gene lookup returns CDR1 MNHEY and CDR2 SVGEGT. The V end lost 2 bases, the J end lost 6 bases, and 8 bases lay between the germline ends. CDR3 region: CASSYDRRNIQYF. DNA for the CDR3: TGTGCCAGCAGTTACGACAGAAGAAACATTCAGTACTTC.

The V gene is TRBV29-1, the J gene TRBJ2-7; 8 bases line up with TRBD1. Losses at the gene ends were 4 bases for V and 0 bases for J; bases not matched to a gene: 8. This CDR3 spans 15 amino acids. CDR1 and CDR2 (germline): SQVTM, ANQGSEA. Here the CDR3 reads CSVGGQDAYSYEQYF. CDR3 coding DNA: TGCAGCGTTGGGGGACAGGACGCCTACTCCTACGAGCAGTACTTC.

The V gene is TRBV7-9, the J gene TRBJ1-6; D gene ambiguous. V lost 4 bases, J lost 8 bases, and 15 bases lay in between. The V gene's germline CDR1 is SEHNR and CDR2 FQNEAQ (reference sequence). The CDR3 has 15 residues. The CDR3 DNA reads TGTGCCAGCAGCTCGAAAAGGAGGGAGGATTCACCCCTCCACTTT. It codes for CASSSKRREDSPLHF. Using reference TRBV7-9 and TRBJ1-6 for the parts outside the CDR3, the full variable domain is DTGVSQNPRHKITKRGQNVTFRCDPISEHNRLYWYRQTLGQGPEFLTYFQNEAQLEKSRLLSDRFSAERPKGSFSTLEIQRTEQGDSAMYLCASSSKRREDSPLHFGNGTRLTVT.

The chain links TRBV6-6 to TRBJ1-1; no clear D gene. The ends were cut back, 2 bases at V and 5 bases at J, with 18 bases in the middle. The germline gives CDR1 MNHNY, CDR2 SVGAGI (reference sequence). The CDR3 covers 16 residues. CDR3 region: CASSYRTGSRDTEAFF. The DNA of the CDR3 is TGTGCCAGCAGTTACCGAACCGGGAGTAGGGATACTGAAGCTTTCTTT.

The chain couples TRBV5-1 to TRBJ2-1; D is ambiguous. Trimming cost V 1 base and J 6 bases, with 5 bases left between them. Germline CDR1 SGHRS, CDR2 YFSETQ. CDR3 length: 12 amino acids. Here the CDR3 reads CASSLTRNEQFF. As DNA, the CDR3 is TGCGCCAGCAGCTTGACGCGCAATGAGCAGTTCTTC.

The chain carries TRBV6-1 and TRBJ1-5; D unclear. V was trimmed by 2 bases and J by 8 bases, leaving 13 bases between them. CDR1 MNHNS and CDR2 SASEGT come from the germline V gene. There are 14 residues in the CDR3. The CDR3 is CASSELRSREPQHF. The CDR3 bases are TGTGCCAGCAGTGAACTAAGATCGAGGGAGCCCCAGCATTTT.

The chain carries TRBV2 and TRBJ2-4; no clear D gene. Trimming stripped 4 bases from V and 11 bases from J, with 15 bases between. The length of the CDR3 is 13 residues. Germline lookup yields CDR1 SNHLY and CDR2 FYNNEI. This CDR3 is CASSVGPAGVQYF. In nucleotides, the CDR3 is TGTGCCAGCAGTGTTGGGCCAGCCGGCGTTCAGTACTTC.

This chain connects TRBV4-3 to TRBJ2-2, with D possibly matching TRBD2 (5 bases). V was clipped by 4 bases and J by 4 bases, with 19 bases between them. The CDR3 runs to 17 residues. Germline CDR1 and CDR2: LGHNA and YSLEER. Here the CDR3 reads CASSPEAANSPTGELFF. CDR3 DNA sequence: TGCGCCAGCAGCCCCGAAGCGGCAAACAGCCCCACCGGGGAGCTGTTTTTT.

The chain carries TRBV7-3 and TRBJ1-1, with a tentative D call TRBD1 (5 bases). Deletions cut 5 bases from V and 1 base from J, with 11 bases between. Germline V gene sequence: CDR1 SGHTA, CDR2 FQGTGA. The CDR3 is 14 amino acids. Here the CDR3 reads CASSPNDRNTEAFF. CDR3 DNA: TGTGCCAGCAGCCCAAATGACAGGAACACTGAAGCTTTCTTT. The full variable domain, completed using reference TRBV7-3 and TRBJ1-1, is GAGVSQTPSNKVTEKGKYVELRCDPISGHTALYWYRQSLGQGPEFLIYFQGTGAADDSGLPNDRFFAVRPEGSVSTLKIQRTERGDSAVYLCASSPNDRNTEAFFGQGTRLTVV.

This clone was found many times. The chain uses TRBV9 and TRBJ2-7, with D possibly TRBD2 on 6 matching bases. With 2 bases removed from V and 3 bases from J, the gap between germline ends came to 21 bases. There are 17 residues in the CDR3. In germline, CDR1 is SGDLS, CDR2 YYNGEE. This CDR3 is CASSVGDTGDGFYEQYF. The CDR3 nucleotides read TGTGCCAGCAGCGTGGGGGATACGGGAGACGGATTCTACGAGCAGTACTTC. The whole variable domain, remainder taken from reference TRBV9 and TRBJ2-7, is DSGVTQTPKHLITATGQRVTLRCSPRSGDLSVYWYQQSLDQGLQFLIQYYNGEERAKGNILERFSAQQFPDLHSELNLSSLELGDSALYFCASSVGDTGDGFYEQYFGPGTRLTVT.

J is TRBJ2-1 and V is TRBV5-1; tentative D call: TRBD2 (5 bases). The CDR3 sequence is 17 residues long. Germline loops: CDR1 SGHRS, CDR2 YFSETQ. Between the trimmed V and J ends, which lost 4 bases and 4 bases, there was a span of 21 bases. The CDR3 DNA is TGCGCCAGCAGCCCAATGTTGGGGAGATCGGGGTACAATGAGCAGTTCTTC. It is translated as CASSPMLGRSGYNEQFF.

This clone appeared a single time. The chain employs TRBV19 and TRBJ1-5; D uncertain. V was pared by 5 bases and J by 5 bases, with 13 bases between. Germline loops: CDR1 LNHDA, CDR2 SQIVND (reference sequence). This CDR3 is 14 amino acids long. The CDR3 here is CASSPRVRDQPQHF. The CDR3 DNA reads TGTGCCAGTAGTCCCCGAGTTCGCGATCAGCCCCAGCATTTT.

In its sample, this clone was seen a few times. The CDR3 bases are TGTGCCAGCAGTGAAGCTGTCAGGGCGGGAGAGCAGTACTTC. Translation: CASSEAVRAGEQYF. The rearrangement links TRBV6-1 to TRBJ2-7, with D maybe TRBD2 (6 bases). Germline loops: CDR1 MNHNS, CDR2 SASEGT. The germline V and J ends were trimmed by 0 bases and 7 bases, with 13 bases remaining between them. The CDR3 consists of 14 residues.

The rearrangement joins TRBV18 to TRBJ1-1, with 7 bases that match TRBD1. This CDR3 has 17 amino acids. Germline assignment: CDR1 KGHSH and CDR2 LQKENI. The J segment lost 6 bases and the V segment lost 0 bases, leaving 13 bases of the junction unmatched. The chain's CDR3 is CASSPPGQSTKGAEAFF. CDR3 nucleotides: TGTGCCAGCTCACCACCGGGACAGTCCACTAAGGGCGCTGAAGCTTTCTTT.

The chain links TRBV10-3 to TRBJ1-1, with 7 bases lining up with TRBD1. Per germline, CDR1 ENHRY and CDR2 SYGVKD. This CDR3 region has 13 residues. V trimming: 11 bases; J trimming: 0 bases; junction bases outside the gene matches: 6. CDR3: CAVAGGLNTEAFF. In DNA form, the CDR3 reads TGTGCCGTTGCAGGGGGGCTGAACACTGAAGCTTTCTTT.